The 21 T cell receptor beta chains in this list originate from one sample, sequenced in a study of blood T cell repertoires in COVID-19. Some clones are missing from TCRdb's copy, which holds only in-frame ones; the method was immunoSEQ multiplex PCR. The sample includes 250,000 or so clones, around 82% of them seen just once. Sequencing input: peripheral blood. The receptor set was obtained from a woman in her 70s with acute or convalescent COVID-19.

The chain links TRBV7-2 to TRBJ2-3; perhaps TRBD1 as D (5 bases). CDR1 and CDR2 from the germline V gene are SGHTA and FQGNSA. Trimming removed 3 bases from V and 0 bases from J, with 13 bases in between. This CDR3 spans 16 amino acids. The CDR3 nucleotides read TGTGCCAGCAGCTTGTTAGGACACCCTAGCACAGATACGCAGTATTTT. This encodes CASSLLGHPSTDTQYF.

CDR3 region: CASIRLLAGGSNEQFF. CDR3 coding DNA: TGTGCCAGCATCCGGCTCCTAGCGGGGGGGTCAAATGAGCAGTTCTTC. The rearrangement links TRBV2 to TRBJ2-1; 12 nucleotides align to TRBD2. V gave up 7 bases and J gave up 7 bases; unmatched junction bases: 11. This CDR3 has 16 amino acids. The V gene's germline CDR1 is SNHLY and CDR2 FYNNEI.

The rearrangement uses TRBV5-1 and TRBJ1-3; 10 nucleotides align to TRBD1. The CDR3 extends over 15 amino acids. Trimming removed 4 bases from V and 3 bases from J; junction bases left unmatched: 4. Germline-derived CDR1 and CDR2 are SGHRS and YFSETQ. CDR3 loop: CASSARDRGGNTIYF. The CDR3 DNA sequence: TGCGCCAGCAGCGCCCGGGACAGGGGTGGAAACACCATATATTTT.

The chain is built from TRBV9 and TRBJ1-5; D gene unclear. The CDR3 is 15 amino acids. CDR1 is SGDLS, CDR2 YYNGEE, per germline. V shed 2 bases and J shed 0 bases, with 9 bases lying between them. Here the CDR3 DNA reads TGTGCCAGCAGCGTTAGTATGTTTAGCAATCAGCCCCAGCATTTT. Protein product: CASSVSMFSNQPQHF.

This sequence joins TRBV5-1 and TRBJ2-1, with D perhaps TRBD2 (5 bases). The CDR3 runs 14 residues. Trimming shortened V by 5 bases and J by 8 bases, and 17 bases separated the two germline ends. Germline values: CDR1 SGHRS, CDR2 YFSETQ. The CDR3 loop reads CASSLNTSPDEQFF. The DNA of the CDR3 is TGCGCCAGCAGTTTAAATACTAGTCCCGATGAGCAGTTCTTC.

This rearrangement joins TRBV6-2 or TRBV6-3 to TRBJ1-3; weak D call: TRBD1 (5 bases). The CDR3 length is 12 residues. Germline CDR1 is MNHEY and CDR2 is SVGEGT. V lost 6 bases to trimming and J lost 9 bases, with 12 bases between them. The CDR3 sequence is CASSPRRGTIYF. In DNA form, the CDR3 reads TGTGCCAGCAGCCCTCGGAGGGGCACCATATATTTT.

The CDR3 protein is CASSGQGGNYGYTF. CDR3 DNA sequence: TGTGCCAGCAGCGGACAGGGAGGCAACTATGGCTACACCTTC. The V gene is TRBV7-8, the J gene TRBJ1-2, with TRBD1 matching 8 bases. The junction had 4 bases not matched to a gene; V was cut back by 5 bases and J by 2 bases. The germline V gene encodes CDR1 SGHVS and CDR2 FQNEAQ. This CDR3 is 14 amino acids long. Variable domain in full (rest from reference TRBV7-8 and TRBJ1-2): GAGVSQSPRYKVAKRGQDVALRCDPISGHVSLFWYQQALGQGPEFLTYFQNEAQLDKSGLPSDRFFAERPEGSVSTLKIQRTQQEDSAVYLCASSGQGGNYGYTFGSGTRLTVV.

V and J are TRBV3-1 (or the pseudogene TRBV3-2) and TRBJ1-4; 7 nucleotides match TRBD1. Germline trimming cut 4 bases from V and 1 base from J; bases unmatched to any gene: 3. The CDR3 has 15 amino acids. CDR1 and CDR2 (germline): LGHDT, YNNKEL (reference sequence). Here the CDR3 DNA reads TGTGCCAGCAGCCCTACAGGGGTAACTAATGAAAAACTGTTTTTT. It yields the protein CASSPTGVTNEKLFF.

CDR3 sequence (DNA): TGTGCCAGCAGGGGGCGGGACAGGGGGTACTACGAGCAGTACTTC. It codes for CASRGRDRGYYEQYF. The J gene is TRBJ2-7, the V gene TRBV2; 11 bases are a match to TRBD1. Looked up from germline, CDR1 is SNHLY and CDR2 is FYNNEI. CDR3 length equals 15 residues. V gave up 6 bases and J gave up 3 bases; unmatched junction bases: 7.

DNA of the CDR3: TGTGCCAGCAGCCAACCGGTAGCTAGGTCCTACAATGAGCAGTTCTTC. Translation gives CASSQPVARSYNEQFF. The chain links TRBV4-2 to TRBJ2-1; unclear D gene. With 2 bases removed from V and 1 base from J, the gap between germline ends came to 12 bases. The CDR3 totals 16 residues. Germline V gene data show CDR1 as LGHNA and CDR2 as YNFKEQ.

This chain joins TRBV4-2 and TRBJ1-6; 9 bases map to TRBD1. Unmatched junction bases numbered 13, after V lost 0 bases and J lost 7 bases. The CDR3 consists of 19 residues. Germline V lookup: CDR1 LGHNA, CDR2 YNFKEQ. The CDR3 DNA is TGTGCCAGCAGCCAAGAGATGTCGGGACAGGGTATCTTAAATTCACCCCTCCACTTT. Translating gives CASSQEMSGQGILNSPLHF.

The rearrangement uses TRBV6-6 and TRBJ2-3; perhaps TRBD1 as D (5 bases). This CDR3 region has 15 residues. Germline assignment: CDR1 MNHNY and CDR2 SVGAGI (reference sequence). V lost 8 bases to trimming and J lost 5 bases, with 20 bases between them. The CDR3 protein is CASPPEAGYIDTQYF. The CDR3 DNA is TGTGCCAGCCCCCCTGAGGCAGGGTACATAGATACGCAGTATTTT.

V usage is TRBV10-1 and J usage is TRBJ2-2; 8 positions agree with TRBD2. Trimming took 3 bases from V and 0 from J; bases not matched to a gene: 6. Germline assignment: CDR1 WNHNN and CDR2 SYGVQD (reference sequence). The CDR3 extends over 17 amino acids. The CDR3 sequence is CASSDRGLGANTGELFF. The CDR3 DNA is TGCGCCAGCAGTGACCGGGGACTAGGCGCGAACACCGGGGAGCTGTTTTTT.

The chain has TRBV4-1 and TRBJ1-4; unclear D gene. With 8 bases removed from V and 7 bases from J, the gap between germline ends came to 11 bases. Germline V gene sequence: CDR1 MGHRA, CDR2 YSYEKL. The CDR3 is made up of 12 amino acids. In nucleotides, the CDR3 is TGCGCCAGCCTAGGTTTTAGTGAAAAACTGTTTTTT. Translation: CASLGFSEKLFF.

V is TRBV3-1 (or the pseudogene TRBV3-2) and J is TRBJ1-2; possibly TRBD1 for D (5 bases). The CDR3 spans 15 residues. Germline V lookup: CDR1 LGHDT, CDR2 YNNKEL (reference sequence). With 0 bases removed from V and 0 bases from J, the gap between germline ends came to 8 bases. The chain's CDR3 is CASSQEGETNYGYTF. CDR3 bases: TGTGCCAGCAGCCAAGAAGGGGAAACTAACTATGGCTACACCTTC.

The CDR3: CASSYPLAGPVTQYF. DNA of the CDR3: TGTGCCAGCAGTTACCCTCTAGCGGGCCCTGTAACCCAGTACTTC. The genes are TRBV6-2 or TRBV6-3 and TRBJ2-5; TRBD2 matches at 8 bases. Germline CDR1 is MNHEY and CDR2 is SVGEGT. CDR3 size: 15 residues. The trim removed 2 bases at V and 8 bases at J, leaving 10 bases unmatched.

The chain couples TRBV12-3 or TRBV12-4 to TRBJ2-1, with D possibly matching TRBD1 (5 bases). The V end lost 2 bases, the J end lost 9 bases, and 11 bases lay between the germline ends. The CDR3 totals 13 residues. Here the CDR3 DNA reads TGTGCCAGCAGTTTAATTGGGGCCGTTGAGCAGTTCTTC. Its protein is CASSLIGAVEQFF.

The chain links TRBV10-3 to TRBJ2-7, with 10 positions matching TRBD1. CDR3 length: 15 amino acids. Germline assignment: CDR1 ENHRY and CDR2 SYGVKD. V shed 0 bases, J shed 6 bases, and the junction held 5 bases outside the gene matches. DNA of the CDR3: TGTGCCATCAGTGAGTCGGGGACAGGGGTATCCGAGCAGTACTTC. The encoded protein is CAISESGTGVSEQYF.

For this clone: Other DNA sequences in the same sample also yield this CDR3. The chain uses TRBV19 and TRBJ1-2; possibly TRBD1 for D (6 bases). Germline CDR1 reads LNHDA; CDR2 reads SQIVND (reference sequence). The CDR3 has 13 amino acids. V was trimmed by 3 bases and J by 2 bases, leaving 7 bases between them. The CDR3 DNA reads TGTGCCAGTAGTATTACAGGGAACTATGGCTACACCTTC. This translates into CASSITGNYGYTF.

The V and J genes are TRBV7-9 and TRBJ1-1; the D is unclear. V was cut by 7 bases and J by 1 base, with 16 bases left in between. The germline CDR1 and CDR2 sequences are SEHNR and FQNEAQ (reference sequence). This CDR3 spans 15 amino acids. Written as DNA, the CDR3 is TGTGCCAGCACTCCCCTAGCAAGGACGAACACTGAAGCTTTCTTT. Translated, it gives CASTPLARTNTEAFF. The whole variable domain, remainder taken from reference TRBV7-9 and TRBJ1-1, is DTGVSQNPRHKITKRGQNVTFRCDPISEHNRLYWYRQTLGQGPEFLTYFQNEAQLEKSRLLSDRFSAERPKGSFSTLEIQRTEQGDSAMYLCASTPLARTNTEAFFGQGTRLTVV.

This clone was picked up one time. This rearrangement joins TRBV6-5 to TRBJ1-2; 7 bases map to TRBD1. This CDR3 region has 15 residues. Germline assignment: CDR1 MNHEY and CDR2 SVGAGI. The ends lost 5 bases at V and 2 bases at J; junction bases unmatched: 8. CDR3 sequence reads: CASSPFSTGNYGYTF. The CDR3 DNA sequence: TGTGCCAGCAGTCCCTTCTCGACAGGGAACTATGGCTACACCTTC.